The clone carrying this TCR beta chain was found a few times. Its specificity is not known. Primed by a sample-barcoded 5' primer and a J-beta primer mix, a second PCR proceeded for 7 to 11 cycles. All cDNA molecules were each tagged by a template-switch adaptor with 12 random nucleotides. MiXCR, run by TCRdb on the 5' RACE reads, gives a single entry per CDR3 protein. This sample yields about 720,000 distinct CDR3 sequences, of which roughly 20% are seen a single time; roughly 22% belongs to the top ten. The data are from a study of blood T cells in healthy people across ages. Whenever a sample was processed, at least 6.5 million PBMCs were isolated. Notes on the study in general: Diversity was estimated from one million T cells, and these estimates were considered underestimates.

This clonotype was obtained from a man between 65 and 85 years old in good health. Material for sequencing was blood.

The CDR3 protein is CASSPEWGLVGDTQYF. In nucleotides, the CDR3 is TGTGCCAGCAGCCCAGAGTGGGGACTAGTGGGAGATACGCAGTATTTT. V usage is TRBV5-7 and J usage is TRBJ2-3, with 8 bases identical to TRBD2. TRBV5-7 is classed as an ORF, of uncertain function. V was clipped by 4 bases and J by 5 bases; unmatched bases: 12. The CDR3 is made up of 16 amino acids.